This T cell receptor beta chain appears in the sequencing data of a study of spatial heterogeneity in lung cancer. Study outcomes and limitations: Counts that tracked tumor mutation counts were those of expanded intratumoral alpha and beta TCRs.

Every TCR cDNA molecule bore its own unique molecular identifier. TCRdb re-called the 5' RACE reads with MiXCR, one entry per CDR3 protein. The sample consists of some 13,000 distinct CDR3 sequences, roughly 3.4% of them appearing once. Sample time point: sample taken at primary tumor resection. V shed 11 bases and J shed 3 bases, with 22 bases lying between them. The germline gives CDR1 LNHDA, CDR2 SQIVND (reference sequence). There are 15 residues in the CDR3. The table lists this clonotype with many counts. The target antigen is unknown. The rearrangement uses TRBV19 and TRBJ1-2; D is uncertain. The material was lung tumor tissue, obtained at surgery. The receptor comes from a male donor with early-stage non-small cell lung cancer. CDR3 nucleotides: TGTGCCTACCTAAAACGTGGAGGCTCGGACTATGGCTACACCTTC. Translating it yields CAYLKRGGSDYGYTF.